This entry lists 13 T cell receptor beta chains sequenced from one sample in a study of blood T cells in healthy people across ages. The use of a sample-barcoded 5' primer and a J-beta primer mix characterized a second PCR of roughly 6 to 12 cycles. TCRdb independently ran MiXCR on the 5' RACE reads; one entry per CDR3 protein. The sample carries roughly 730,000 distinct CDR3 sequences, around three fifths recorded once. Sequencing used blood. These receptors were obtained from a man aged 40-55 years in good health.

CDR3 coding DNA: TGCGCCAGCAGCCAAGAACAATCCTCTGGGGCCAACGTCCTGACTTTC. Encoded protein: CASSQEQSSGANVLTF. The chain uses TRBV4-3 and TRBJ2-6; D is ambiguous. V was pared by 0 bases and J by 0 bases, with 6 bases between. The CDR3 is made up of 16 amino acids. Germline-derived CDR1 and CDR2 are LGHNA and YSLEER.

This clonotype turned up a few times. V usage is TRBV3-1 and J usage is TRBJ2-2; D unresolved. The germline CDR1 and CDR2 sequences are LGHDT and YNNKEL (reference sequence). V was shortened by 4 bases and J by 7 bases, with 13 bases between the two germline ends. This CDR3 region has 14 residues. The CDR3 DNA is TGTGCCAGCAGCCGAGACGGCACCGGCGGGGAGCTGTTTTTT. It yields the protein CASSRDGTGGELFF.

The gene calls are TRBV9 and TRBJ1-4, with a weak D call TRBD1 (6 bases). The V gene's germline CDR1 is SGDLS and CDR2 YYNGEE. The length of the CDR3 is 17 residues. The V gene lost 4 bases and the J gene lost 5 bases, with 21 bases spanning the gap. This chain's CDR3 is CASSLTPGEQTNEKLFF. The CDR3, as DNA: TGTGCCAGCAGCTTAACTCCAGGGGAACAGACAAATGAAAAACTGTTTTTT.

The rearrangement links TRBV14 to TRBJ1-6, with a tentative D call TRBD1 (6 bases). The CDR3 loop spans 14 amino acids. V was shortened by 4 bases and J by 5 bases, with 9 bases between the two germline ends. Germline CDR1 SGHDN, CDR2 FVKESK. CDR3 nucleotides: TGTGCCAGCAGCCGCAGGGGAGATAATTCACCCCTCCACTTT. Residues: CASSRRGDNSPLHF.

V usage is TRBV2 and J usage is TRBJ2-5; D call uncertain. The CDR3 totals 13 residues. Germline V gives CDR1 SNHLY, CDR2 FYNNEI. V was cut by 11 bases and J by 5 bases, with 18 bases left in between. The CDR3 spells CAGAIRIRETQYF. In DNA form, the CDR3 reads TGTGCCGGTGCGATCAGGATAAGGGAGACCCAGTACTTC.

The V gene is TRBV20-1, the J gene TRBJ2-3; D is uncertain. The ends were cut back, 3 bases at V and 6 bases at J, with 13 bases in the middle. CDR1 is DFQATT and CDR2 is SNEGSKA in the germline V gene (reference sequence). The CDR3 spans 13 residues. The CDR3 spells CSASHPSSDTQYF. The CDR3 region has the DNA TGCAGTGCTAGTCATCCTTCCTCGGATACGCAGTATTTT.

V usage is TRBV20-1 and J usage is TRBJ2-7; 14 bases line up with TRBD2. The CDR3 contains 17 residues. The ends lost 2 bases at V and 5 bases at J; junction bases unmatched: 11. CDR1 is DFQATT, CDR2 SNEGSKA, per germline (reference sequence). CDR3 loop: CSARPGTSGSLFHEQYF. The CDR3 coding sequence is TGCAGTGCTAGACCCGGGACTAGCGGGAGTTTATTTCACGAGCAGTACTTC.

The chain carries TRBV11-1 and TRBJ2-4; 9 positions match TRBD1. The DNA end favors TRBJ2-7, so the J call may be wrong. The germline CDR1 and CDR2 sequences are SGHAT and FQDESV (reference sequence). The length of the CDR3 is 16 residues. In DNA form, the CDR3 reads TGTGCCAGCAGCCCGGACAGGGGCCCTCTCTCCTACGAGCAGTACTTC. This sequence encodes CASSPDRGPLSYEQYF.

The chain combines TRBV27 with TRBJ2-3; D may be TRBD2 (6 bases). CDR1 is MNHEY, CDR2 SMNVEV, per germline (reference sequence). V was trimmed by 10 bases and J by 5 bases, leaving 16 bases between them. This CDR3 has 13 residues. The DNA of the CDR3 is TGTGCCACCGCGAGCCTAGCGATAGATACGCAGTATTTT. Translating gives CATASLAIDTQYF.

The rearrangement uses TRBV11-2 and TRBJ2-5; D tentatively reads TRBD1 or TRBD2 (5 bases each). The CDR3 totals 19 residues. Germline V lookup: CDR1 SGHAT, CDR2 FQNNGV. Trimming cost V 5 bases and J 3 bases, with 28 bases left between them. CDR3 region: CASSPPLRAGQLEEETQYF. The CDR3 DNA reads TGTGCCAGCAGCCCCCCCCTGAGGGCCGGACAATTAGAGGAAGAGACCCAGTACTTC.

This clonotype is a singleton in its sample. CDR3 sequence (DNA): TGTGCCAGCACCCGGGATGTGAACAGTTACTCCTACGAGCAGTACTTC. Translated, it gives CASTRDVNSYSYEQYF. The genes are TRBV12-3 or TRBV12-4 and TRBJ2-5; D is possibly TRBD2 (5 bases). The last part of the DNA fits TRBJ2-7 better; the J call may be wrong. The CDR3 spans 16 residues.

This clonotype was seen a handful of times. The chain recombines TRBV29-1 with TRBJ1-5, with TRBD1 identical over 8 bases. With V trimmed by 5 bases and J by 5 bases, 8 bases remained unmatched. Germline V gives CDR1 SQVTM, CDR2 ANQGSEA. This CDR3 is 14 amino acids long. Here the CDR3 reads CSVQAGGLDQPQHF. The CDR3 DNA reads TGCAGCGTTCAGGCAGGGGGCTTAGATCAGCCCCAGCATTTT.

The chain couples TRBV28 to TRBJ2-1, with D perhaps matching TRBD2 (6 bases). Trimming removed 2 bases from V and 10 bases from J, with 21 bases in between. CDR3 length equals 16 residues. The germline CDR1 and CDR2 sequences are MDHEN and SYDVKM. The CDR3 sequence: CASSLDLTSYRREQFF. As DNA, the CDR3 is TGTGCCAGCAGTTTAGATCTAACTAGCTATAGGCGAGAGCAGTTCTTC.